A selection of T cell receptor beta chains follows, all from one sample in a study of T cell clones after liver transplantation. The repertoire was sequenced with immunoSEQ multiplex PCR; TCRdb's copy has only in-frame clones and lacks some. The table lists 18,000 or so clones, approximately 90% of them singletons. Sample: CD8+ T cells from blood, taken 45 to 46 months after liver transplant. These TCRs come from a human patient who received a liver transplant. Part of the T cells may come from the graft donor. Each CDR3 is given with its conserved first and last residue. Fields, in order: CDR3 protein, CDR3 DNA, D gene, V gene, J gene, clone size. D genes are given only for firm matches. Only part of the rows carry a size: once, few, many, or a class if the clone is expanded.

CSVTGAGTEAFF	TGCAGCGTGACAGGGGCGGGCACTGAAGCTTTCTTT	TRBD1	TRBV29-1	TRBJ1-1	once
CASSYGTTYEQYF	TGTGCCAGCAGTTATGGTACAACCTACGAGCAGTACTTC	NA	TRBV6-1	TRBJ2-7	NA
CASSFGLEETQYF	TGTGCCAGCAGCTTCGGGTTGGAAGAGACCCAGTACTTC	NA	TRBV5-4	TRBJ2-5	NA
CASSSKDREYWYEQYF	TGTGCCAGCAGCTCGAAGGACAGGGAATATTGGTACGAGCAGTACTTC	TRBD1	TRBV7-9	TRBJ2-7	NA
CASSEPWGSYEQYF	TGTGCCAGCAGTGAACCGTGGGGCTCCTACGAGCAGTACTTC	NA	TRBV6-1	TRBJ2-7	NA
CASSVVDGIYGYTF	TGTGCCAGCAGCGTAGTTGACGGGATTTATGGCTACACCTTC	NA	TRBV9	TRBJ1-2	few
CASSPGTEAFF	TGTGCCAGCAGCCCGGGCACTGAAGCTTTCTTT	NA	TRBV7-9	TRBJ1-1	NA
CASSLPGIIYEQYF	TGTGCCAGCAGCTTACCGGGGATCATCTACGAGCAGTACTTC	NA	TRBV7-9	TRBJ2-7	NA
CASSLTSGVSYEQYF	TGTGCCAGCAGCTTAACTAGCGGGGTCTCCTACGAGCAGTACTTC	TRBD2	TRBV7-8	TRBJ2-7	NA
CASSLAPINQPQHF	TGTGCCAGCAGTTTAGCGCCGATCAATCAGCCCCAGCATTTT	NA	TRBV27	TRBJ1-5	NA
CASSLRSGTLLLFF	TGTGCCAGCAGTCTCCGATCCGGGACACTTCTGCTGTTCTTC	NA	TRBV27	TRBJ2-7	NA
CASSWVDSGSYEQYF	TGTGCCAGCAGTTGGGTCGACTCCGGCTCCTACGAGCAGTACTTC	NA	TRBV2	TRBJ2-7	NA
CAISDGRIELAKNIQYF	TGTGCCATCAGTGATGGGAGGATTGAGTTAGCCAAAAACATTCAGTACTTC	NA	TRBV10-3	TRBJ2-4	NA
CASAPGQGWETQYF	TGTGCCAGCGCCCCGGGACAGGGGTGGGAGACCCAGTACTTC	TRBD1	TRBV27	TRBJ2-5	NA
CASSLEAPGVYEQFF	TGTGCCAGCAGCTTAGAGGCTCCCGGGGTATATGAGCAGTTCTTC	NA	TRBV7-8	TRBJ2-1	NA
CATSRDQGMVLAGGHNEQFF	TGTGCCACCAGCAGAGACCAGGGGATGGTGCTAGCGGGAGGACACAATGAGCAGTTCTTC	TRBD2	TRBV15	TRBJ2-1	NA
CASSLYARTGDEQYF	TGTGCCAGCAGTTTATACGCAAGGACAGGGGACGAGCAGTACTTC	TRBD1	TRBV28	TRBJ2-7	NA
CASSQFAGTDTQYF	TGCGCCAGCAGCCAATTTGCCGGGACAGATACGCAGTATTTT	NA	TRBV4-1	TRBJ2-3	NA
CASSQGTGWEEEFF	TGCGCCAGCAGCCAAGGGACAGGATGGGAGGAGGAGTTCTTC	NA	TRBV4-1	TRBJ2-1	NA
CASSLGGTYEQYF	TGTGCCAGCAGTTTGGGCGGGACCTACGAGCAGTACTTC	NA	TRBV27	TRBJ2-7	NA
CASSLGGGNQPQHF	TGTGCCAGCAGCTTAGGAGGGGGGAATCAGCCCCAGCATTTT	NA	TRBV7-9	TRBJ1-5	NA
CASSLPSSYEQYF	TGTGCCAGCAGCCTACCAAGCTCCTACGAGCAGTACTTC	NA	TRBV7-9	TRBJ2-7	NA
CASSPSGTWRYEQYF	TGTGCCAGCAGTCCTAGCGGGACCTGGCGCTACGAGCAGTACTTC	TRBD2	TRBV28	TRBJ2-7	NA
CASSLGGTGELFF	TGCGCCAGCAGCTTGGGTGGGACCGGGGAGCTGTTTTTT	NA	TRBV5-1	TRBJ2-2	NA
CASSLERAPHTQYF	TGTGCCAGCAGCTTAGAGCGGGCGCCCCATACGCAGTATTTT	NA	TRBV13	TRBJ2-3	NA
CASSSREIGGYTF	TGTGCCAGCAGCTCCCGGGAGATAGGTGGCTACACCTTC	NA	TRBV21-1	TRBJ1-2	NA
CASSTFGGSNQPQHF	TGTGCCAGTAGTACCTTTGGGGGGAGCAATCAGCCCCAGCATTTT	NA	TRBV19	TRBJ1-5	NA
CASSGGQGPPLLDNYGYTF	TGCGCCAGCAGCGGGGGCCAGGGGCCACCTCTACTAGATAACTATGGCTACACCTTC	NA	TRBV5-1	TRBJ1-2	once
CASTHEGPGYTF	TGTGCCAGCACCCACGAGGGGCCTGGCTACACCTTC	NA	TRBV6-1	TRBJ1-2	NA
CSVVHSGNTIYF	TGCAGCGTTGTACACTCTGGAAACACCATATATTTT	NA	TRBV29-1	TRBJ1-3	NA
CASSLIYGSSYNEQFF	TGTGCCAGCAGCTTGATATACGGGAGCTCCTACAATGAGCAGTTCTTC	NA	TRBV5-6	TRBJ2-1	NA
CASSVAQGSWEQYF	TGTGCCAGCAGCGTAGCGCAGGGGTCATGGGAGCAGTACTTC	NA	TRBV9	TRBJ2-7	NA
CASSPPASGYGYTF	TGTGCCAGCAGCCCCCCGGCCTCGGGCTATGGCTACACCTTC	NA	TRBV4-2	TRBJ1-2	NA
CASSLGTGGTYEQYF	TGTGCCAGTAGTCTCGGGACAGGGGGAACCTACGAGCAGTACTTC	TRBD1	TRBV19	TRBJ2-7	NA
CASSVGRENQETQYF	TGCGCCAGCAGTGTGGGGCGCGAAAACCAAGAGACCCAGTACTTC	NA	TRBV10-1	TRBJ2-5	NA
CASLPGGTTTDTQYF	TGTGCCTCTCTTCCGGGGGGGACCACCACAGATACGCAGTATTTT	TRBD2	TRBV6-6	TRBJ2-3	NA
CASREGSGYGYTF	TGTGCCAGTAGAGAAGGGAGCGGTTATGGCTACACCTTC	NA	TRBV19	TRBJ1-2	NA
CASSYSNSQDYEQYF	TGTGCCAGCAGTTACTCCAATTCACAGGACTACGAGCAGTACTTC	NA	TRBV6-5	TRBJ2-7	NA
CASSFGASGRYEQYF	TGTGCCAGCAGCTTCGGGGCTAGCGGGCGCTACGAGCAGTACTTC	TRBD2	TRBV7-2	TRBJ2-7	NA
CASSVGGLAGAYEQYF	TGTGCCAGCAGCGTAGGAGGGCTAGCGGGGGCCTACGAGCAGTACTTC	TRBD2	TRBV9	TRBJ2-7	NA
CASSRGKGRRKNTEAFF	TGTGCCAGCAGCCGGGGGAAAGGACGGAGGAAGAACACTGAAGCTTTCTTT	NA	TRBV28	TRBJ1-1	NA
CATSGTGGTEAFF	TGTGCCACCTCCGGGACAGGGGGCACTGAAGCTTTCTTT	TRBD1	TRBV27	TRBJ1-1	NA
CASSVTTGDYNEQFF	TGTGCCAGCAGCGTTACGACAGGGGACTACAATGAGCAGTTCTTC	TRBD1	TRBV9	TRBJ2-1	NA
CASSHGLAGSYEQYF	TGCGCCAGCAGCCACGGACTAGCGGGCTCCTACGAGCAGTACTTC	TRBD2	TRBV4-1	TRBJ2-7	NA
CASTVTGFGGELFF	TGTGCCAGCACAGTGACAGGGTTCGGCGGGGAGCTGTTTTTT	TRBD1	TRBV28	TRBJ2-2	NA
CASSIWGADNEQYF	TGTGCCAGTAGTATTTGGGGGGCTGATAACGAGCAGTACTTC	NA	TRBV19	TRBJ2-7	NA
CASRIQGFDEQYF	TGTGCCAGCAGAATCCAGGGGTTCGACGAGCAGTACTTC	NA	TRBV6-5	TRBJ2-7	medium-sized
CASSRTSEPYNEQFF	TGTGCCAGCAGCAGGACTAGCGAGCCCTACAATGAGCAGTTCTTC	TRBD2	TRBV6-4	TRBJ2-1	NA
CASSEYRGSYNEQFF	TGTGCCAGCAGCGAATACAGGGGATCGTACAATGAGCAGTTCTTC	TRBD1	TRBV9	TRBJ2-1	NA